These 32 T cell receptor beta chains share one sample of origin, sequenced in a study of CXCR3-negative and CXCR3-positive naive CD8 T cells. Via 5' RACE with UMI labels, TRB cDNA libraries were prepared. TCRdb reprocessed the 5' RACE reads and reports one entry per CDR3 protein, with no DNA. This sample lists approximately 52,000 distinct CDR3 sequences; its ten largest clones have 20%. The sample consisted of memory CD8+ T cells from blood. The receptor source for this set is a human donor in good health. Some clones in this sample may be carry-over from other donors' samples.

The rearrangement joins TRBV12-3 or TRBV12-4 to TRBJ1-4. The CDR3 has 15 amino acids. CDR3 amino acids: CASSSWTPREEKLFF.

This sequence joins TRBV18 and TRBJ2-7. The CDR3 totals 15 residues. Germline V gene sequence: CDR1 KGHSH, CDR2 LQKENI. This CDR3 is CASSPSVNAPYEQYF. Combining the CDR3 with reference TRBV18 and TRBJ2-7 gives the whole variable domain NAGVMQNPRHLVRRRGQEARLRCSPMKGHSHVYWYRQLPEEGLKFMVYLQKENIIDESGMPKERFSAEFPKEGPSILRIQQVVRGDSAAYFCASSPSVNAPYEQYFGPGTRLTVT.

The CDR3 loop reads CASSSRSQGVETQYF. V is TRBV7-9 and J is TRBJ2-5; TCRdb's D call, TRBD1, is unchecked because there is no DNA. CDR3 length: 15 amino acids. Germline values: CDR1 SEHNR, CDR2 FQNEAQ (reference sequence).

This clonotype is identified as medium-sized (0.01 to 0.1%) from frequency. V is TRBV6-2 or TRBV6-3 and J is TRBJ2-1; TCRdb's assignment of TRBD2 cannot be checked, as there is no DNA. CDR1 and CDR2 from the germline V gene are MNHEY and SVGEGT. CDR3 length: 18 amino acids. The CDR3: CASSYSSPLAGAYNEQFF.

This chain joins TRBV20-1 and TRBJ1-6. CDR3 length: 12 amino acids. Germline-derived CDR1 and CDR2 are DFQATT and SNEGSKA (reference sequence). CDR3 residues: CSASSYNSPLHF.

The genes are TRBV7-3 and TRBJ1-1. This CDR3 is built from 15 residues. In germline, CDR1 is SGHTA, CDR2 FQGTGA. The CDR3 loop is CASSQGLGMNTEAFF.

V usage is TRBV30 and J usage is TRBJ2-2. This CDR3 is 13 amino acids long. Germline values: CDR1 GTSNPN, CDR2 SVGIG (reference sequence). The CDR3 loop reads CAWSVHVTGELFF.

V and J are TRBV7-9 and TRBJ2-1; as DNA is missing, the TRBD1 call by TCRdb cannot be tested. Germline loops: CDR1 SEHNR, CDR2 FQNEAQ (reference sequence). The CDR3 covers 16 residues. The CDR3 region is CASSNPPGGTYNEQFF. The entire variable domain, with the rest obtained from reference TRBV7-9 and TRBJ2-1, is as follows: DTGVSQNPRHKITKRGQNVTFRCDPISEHNRLYWYRQTLGQGPEFLTYFQNEAQLEKSRLLSDRFSAERPKGSFSTLEIQRTEQGDSAMYLCASSNPPGGTYNEQFFGPGTRLTVL.

This chain connects TRBV10-1 to TRBJ2-7; TCRdb outputs TRBD1, but without DNA this stays unchecked. CDR1 is WNHNN, CDR2 SYGVQD, per germline (reference sequence). The CDR3 loop spans 15 amino acids. This CDR3 is CASSESHRGLIEQYF.

V gene TRBV10-3 combines with J gene TRBJ2-7. From germline, CDR1 is ENHRY and CDR2 SYGVKD. The CDR3 extends over 12 amino acids. CDR3 residues: CAIRMTSYEQYF.

The chain is built from TRBV29-1 and TRBJ2-1; TCRdb indicates TRBD2, and absent DNA this call remains unverified. Germline CDR1 is SQVTM and CDR2 is ANQGSEA. This CDR3 is built from 15 residues. The CDR3 spells CSVLESSGSYNEQFF.

The chain recombines TRBV11-3 with TRBJ2-2; checking the TCRdb D call of TRBD2 is not possible without DNA. The CDR3 contains 16 residues. Germline CDR1 reads SGHNT; CDR2 reads YENEEA. CDR3 sequence: CASWLLAGPDTGELFF.

V usage is TRBV24-1 and J usage is TRBJ2-7; the TCRdb call, TRBD1, lacks DNA for checking. Germline loops: CDR1 KGHDR, CDR2 SFDVKD. The CDR3 has 13 residues. The CDR3 protein is CATSDAPVGAPYF.

The gene calls are TRBV12-3 or TRBV12-4 and TRBJ1-1. This CDR3 region has 18 residues. The CDR3 region is CASSLEWGAWGMNTEAFF.

This chain connects TRBV7-3 to TRBJ1-1. CDR3 length: 14 amino acids. Germline lookup yields CDR1 SGHTA and CDR2 FQGTGA. The CDR3 sequence is CASSFVGGNTEAFF.

The chain recombines TRBV6-2 or TRBV6-3 with TRBJ1-5; there is no DNA to check the TCRdb D call of TRBD1. CDR3 length equals 16 residues. Germline-derived CDR1 and CDR2 are MNHEY and SVGEGT. CDR3 loop: CASSYTRPGPELPQHF.

The V call is TRBV6-5, the J call TRBJ2-7; no DNA is available, so the TRBD1 call from TCRdb remains unchecked. The CDR3 length is 16 residues. Germline CDR1 and CDR2: MNHEY and SVGAGI. CDR3 sequence reads: CASSYSTGGVSDEQYF.

This rearrangement joins TRBV9 to TRBJ2-7. The CDR3 consists of 13 residues. The germline V gene has CDR1 SGDLS and CDR2 YYNGEE. The CDR3 here is CASSVGGASEQYF.

The chain couples TRBV19 to TRBJ2-4; TCRdb names TRBD1, which stays unverified in the absence of DNA. Germline V gene lookup returns CDR1 LNHDA and CDR2 SQIVND (reference sequence). This CDR3 is built from 13 residues. The CDR3 loop reads CASSPGQGYIQYF.

This chain uses TRBV7-6 with TRBJ2-3. This CDR3 is 14 amino acids long. Germline CDR1 and CDR2: SGHVS and FNYEAQ. Here the CDR3 reads CASSLEGSTDTQYF.

The V call is TRBV12-3 or TRBV12-4, the J call TRBJ1-4; TCRdb names TRBD1, which stays unverified in the absence of DNA. The CDR3 runs to 15 residues. CDR3 in amino acids: CASSPPTGPGEKLFF.

This sequence joins TRBV14 and TRBJ2-7; with no DNA, the TCRdb D assignment of TRBD1 cannot be verified. Germline lookup yields CDR1 SGHDN and CDR2 FVKESK. The CDR3 consists of 16 residues. The CDR3 sequence: CASSQGFGGGDYEQYF.

CDR3 residues: CASSLEPGAAFF. This chain connects TRBV11-2 to TRBJ1-1; lacking DNA, the TRBD1 call made by TCRdb goes unchecked. Looked up from germline, CDR1 is SGHAT and CDR2 is FQNNGV. The CDR3 sequence is 12 residues long.

This chain uses TRBV20-1 with TRBJ1-3; TCRdb outputs TRBD1, but without DNA this stays unchecked. CDR1 is DFQATT, CDR2 SNEGSKA, per germline (reference sequence). CDR3 length equals 14 residues. The CDR3: CSFLGDRAGNTIYF.

This chain links TRBV6-1 with TRBJ2-3; TCRdb selects TRBD1, and the lack of DNA leaves this call unchecked. This CDR3 contains 20 residues. The germline V gene has CDR1 MNHNS and CDR2 SASEGT. CDR3 region: CASSEGFLTGGGRVTDTQYF.

The gene calls are TRBV4-1 and TRBJ1-1; TCRdb lists TRBD1, though no DNA is available to test this call. The CDR3 extends over 15 amino acids. Germline V CDR1 and CDR2: MGHRA, YSYEKL. CDR3: CASSQSGAMNTEAFF.

This chain joins TRBV5-1 and TRBJ1-1. CDR1 and CDR2 from the germline V gene are SGHRS and YFSETQ. This CDR3 contains 15 residues. CDR3 region: CASSLEGNLNTEAFF.

The genes are TRBV2 and TRBJ2-2. This CDR3 region has 14 residues. Germline V CDR1 and CDR2: SNHLY, FYNNEI. The CDR3 sequence: CANKAARDTGELFF.

V and J are TRBV20-1 and TRBJ2-1; no DNA is available, so the TRBD2 call from TCRdb remains unchecked. The V gene's germline CDR1 is DFQATT and CDR2 SNEGSKA (reference sequence). The CDR3 sequence is 17 residues long. CDR3 loop: CSARDIRERATYNEQFF.

The chain links TRBV5-1 to TRBJ2-1; TCRdb gives TRBD2 as the D gene, but with no DNA this cannot be confirmed. This CDR3 contains 15 residues. From germline, CDR1 is SGHRS and CDR2 YFSETQ. The CDR3 reads CASSTGLAAYNEQFF.

This chain connects TRBV12-3 or TRBV12-4 to TRBJ1-1; TCRdb gives TRBD1 as the D gene, but with no DNA this cannot be confirmed. This CDR3 spans 14 amino acids. Here the CDR3 reads CASSSPGKNTEAFF.

The rearrangement uses TRBV9 and TRBJ1-1; the D gene TCRdb calls, TRBD1, cannot be checked with no DNA. This CDR3 is 13 amino acids long. Germline-derived CDR1 and CDR2 are SGDLS and YYNGEE. CDR3 residues: CASSPEGIAEAFF. Combining the CDR3 with reference TRBV9 and TRBJ1-1 gives the whole variable domain DSGVTQTPKHLITATGQRVTLRCSPRSGDLSVYWYQQSLDQGLQFLIQYYNGEERAKGNILERFSAQQFPDLHSELNLSSLELGDSALYFCASSPEGIAEAFFGQGTRLTVV.